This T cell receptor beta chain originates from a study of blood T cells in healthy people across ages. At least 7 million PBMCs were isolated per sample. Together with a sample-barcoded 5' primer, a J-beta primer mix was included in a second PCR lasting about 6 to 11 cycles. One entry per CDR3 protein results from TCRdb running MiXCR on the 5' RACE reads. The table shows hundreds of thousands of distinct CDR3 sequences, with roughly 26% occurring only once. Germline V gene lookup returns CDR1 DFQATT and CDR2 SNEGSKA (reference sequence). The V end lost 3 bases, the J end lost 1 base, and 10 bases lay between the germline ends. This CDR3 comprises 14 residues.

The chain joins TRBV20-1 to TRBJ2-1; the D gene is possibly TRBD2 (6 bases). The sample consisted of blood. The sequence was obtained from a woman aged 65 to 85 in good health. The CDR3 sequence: CSASRGSSYNEQFF. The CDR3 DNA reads TGCAGTGCTAGTCGGGGGTCTTCCTACAATGAGCAGTTCTTC.